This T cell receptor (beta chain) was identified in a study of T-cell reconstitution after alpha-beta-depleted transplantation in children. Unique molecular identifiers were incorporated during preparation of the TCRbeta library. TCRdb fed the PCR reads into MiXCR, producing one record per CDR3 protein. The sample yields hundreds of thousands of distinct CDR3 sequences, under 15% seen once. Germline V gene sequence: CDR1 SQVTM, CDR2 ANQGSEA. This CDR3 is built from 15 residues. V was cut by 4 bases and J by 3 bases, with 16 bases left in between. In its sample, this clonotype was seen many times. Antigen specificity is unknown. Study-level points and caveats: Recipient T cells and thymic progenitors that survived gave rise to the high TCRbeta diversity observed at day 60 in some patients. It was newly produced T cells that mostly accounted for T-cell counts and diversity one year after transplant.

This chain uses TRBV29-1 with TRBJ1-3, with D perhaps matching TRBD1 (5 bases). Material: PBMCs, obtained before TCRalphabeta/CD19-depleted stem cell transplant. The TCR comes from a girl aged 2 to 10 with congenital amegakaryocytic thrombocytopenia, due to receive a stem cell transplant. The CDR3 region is CSVAYQGSFGNTIYF. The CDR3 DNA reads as TGCAGCGTTGCTTACCAGGGATCATTTGGAAACACCATATATTTT.